This TCR beta chain was captured in a study of T cell responses to AZD1222 COVID-19 vaccine. CDR1 is MNHEY and CDR2 is SMNVEV in the germline V gene (reference sequence). The CDR3 is 12 residues long. V lost 5 bases and J lost 9, with 11 bases in between. The data were produced by immunoSEQ multiplex PCR, yet TCRdb's version contains in-frame clones alone and is incomplete. The profile shows 150,000 to 200,000 clones, around 90% of them singletons. Material: peripheral blood, obtained on day 0 of AZD1222 vaccination. The origin of this receptor is an adult in good health. V and J are TRBV27 and TRBJ1-5; the D gene is possibly TRBD1 (5 bases). The CDR3 nucleotides are TGTGCCAGCAGTCCCCCAGGGCTGCCCCAGCATTTT. As protein: CASSPPGLPQHF.